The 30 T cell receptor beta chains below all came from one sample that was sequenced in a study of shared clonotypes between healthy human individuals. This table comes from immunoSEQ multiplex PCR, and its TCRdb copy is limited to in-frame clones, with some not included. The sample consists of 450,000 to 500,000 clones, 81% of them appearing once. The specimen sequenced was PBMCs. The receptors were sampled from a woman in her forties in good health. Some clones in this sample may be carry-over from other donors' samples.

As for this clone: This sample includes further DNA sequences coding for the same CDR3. CDR3 residues: CASSLRLAGQETQYF. CDR3 DNA: TGTGCCAGCAGCTTGCGGCTAGCGGGCCAAGAGACCCAGTACTTC. V is TRBV5-4 and J is TRBJ2-5, with 8 bases fitting TRBD2. The CDR3 runs to 15 residues. In germline, CDR1 is SGHNT, CDR2 YYREEE (reference sequence). V dropped 1 base and J dropped 1; count of bases not matched to a gene: 3.

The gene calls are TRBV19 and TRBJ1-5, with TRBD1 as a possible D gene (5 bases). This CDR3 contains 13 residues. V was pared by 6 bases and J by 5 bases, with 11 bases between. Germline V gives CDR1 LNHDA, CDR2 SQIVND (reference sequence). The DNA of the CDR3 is TGTGCCAGTAGCCTCGGAGGGGATCAGCCCCAGCATTTT. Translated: CASSLGGDQPQHF.

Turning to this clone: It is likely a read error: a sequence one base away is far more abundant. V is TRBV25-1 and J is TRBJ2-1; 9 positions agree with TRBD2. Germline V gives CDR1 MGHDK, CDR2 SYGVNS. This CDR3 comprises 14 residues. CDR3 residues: CASSDSGSYNERFF. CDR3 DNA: TGTGCCAGCAGTGATAGCGGGAGCTACAATGAGCGGTTCTTC.

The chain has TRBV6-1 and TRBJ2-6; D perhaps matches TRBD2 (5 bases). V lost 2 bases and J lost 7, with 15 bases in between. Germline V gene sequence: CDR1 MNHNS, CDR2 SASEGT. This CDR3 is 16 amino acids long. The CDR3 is CASSELDFSRANVLTF. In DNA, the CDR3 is TGTGCCAGCAGTGAATTGGACTTCTCTAGAGCCAACGTCCTGACTTTC.

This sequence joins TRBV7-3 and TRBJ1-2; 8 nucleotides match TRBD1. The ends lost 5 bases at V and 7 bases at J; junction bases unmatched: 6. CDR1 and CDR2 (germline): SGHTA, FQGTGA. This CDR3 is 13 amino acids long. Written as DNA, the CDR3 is TGTGCCAGCAGCCAGTCGGACAGGGCTGGCTACACCTTC. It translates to CASSQSDRAGYTF.

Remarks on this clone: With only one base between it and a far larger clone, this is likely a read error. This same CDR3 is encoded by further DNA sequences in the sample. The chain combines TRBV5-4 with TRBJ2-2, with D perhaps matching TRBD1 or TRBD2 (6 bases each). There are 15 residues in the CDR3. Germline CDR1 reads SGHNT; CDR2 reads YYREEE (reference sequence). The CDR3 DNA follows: TGTGCCAGCAGCTTGCAGGGGAGGAGCACCGGGGAGCTATTTTTT. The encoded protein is CASSLQGRSTGELFF.

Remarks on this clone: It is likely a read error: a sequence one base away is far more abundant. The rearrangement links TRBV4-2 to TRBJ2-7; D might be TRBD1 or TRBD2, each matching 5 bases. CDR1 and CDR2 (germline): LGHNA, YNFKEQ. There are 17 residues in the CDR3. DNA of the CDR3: TGTGCCGGCAGCCAAGAGGGGCCGACAGAGCCCACCTACGAGCAGTACTTC. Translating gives CAGSQEGPTEPTYEQYF.

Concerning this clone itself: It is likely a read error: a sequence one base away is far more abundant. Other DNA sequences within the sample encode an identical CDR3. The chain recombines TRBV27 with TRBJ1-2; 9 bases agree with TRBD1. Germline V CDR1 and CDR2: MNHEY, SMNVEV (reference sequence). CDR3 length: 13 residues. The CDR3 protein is CASTQTGGGGYTF. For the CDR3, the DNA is TGCGCCAGCACCCAGACAGGGGGGGGTGGCTACACCTTC.

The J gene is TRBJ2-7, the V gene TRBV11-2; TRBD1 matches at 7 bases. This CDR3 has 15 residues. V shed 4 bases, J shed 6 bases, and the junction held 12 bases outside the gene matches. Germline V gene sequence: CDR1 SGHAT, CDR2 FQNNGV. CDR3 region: CASSSSPGQKGEQYF. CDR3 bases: TGTGCCAGCAGCTCCTCACCGGGACAGAAAGGCGAGCAGTACTTC.

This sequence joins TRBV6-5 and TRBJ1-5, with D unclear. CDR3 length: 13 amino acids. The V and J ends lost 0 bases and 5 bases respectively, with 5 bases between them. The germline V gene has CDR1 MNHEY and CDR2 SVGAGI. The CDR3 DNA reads TGTGCCAGCAGTTACTCTCCCGATCAGCCCCAGCATTTT. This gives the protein CASSYSPDQPQHF.

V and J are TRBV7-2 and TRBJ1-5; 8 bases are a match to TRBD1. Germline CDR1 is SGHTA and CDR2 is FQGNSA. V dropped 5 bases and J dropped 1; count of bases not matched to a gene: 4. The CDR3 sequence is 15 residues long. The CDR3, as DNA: TGTGCCAGCAGCCAGGACAGGGCGAGCAATCAGCCCCAGCATTTT. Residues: CASSQDRASNQPQHF.

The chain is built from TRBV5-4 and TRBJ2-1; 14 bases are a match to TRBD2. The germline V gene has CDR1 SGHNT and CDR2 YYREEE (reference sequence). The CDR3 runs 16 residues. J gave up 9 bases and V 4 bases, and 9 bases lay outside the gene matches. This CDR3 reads CASSALTSGRAGEQFF. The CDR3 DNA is TGTGCCAGCAGCGCCCTGACTAGCGGGAGGGCGGGTGAGCAGTTCTTC.

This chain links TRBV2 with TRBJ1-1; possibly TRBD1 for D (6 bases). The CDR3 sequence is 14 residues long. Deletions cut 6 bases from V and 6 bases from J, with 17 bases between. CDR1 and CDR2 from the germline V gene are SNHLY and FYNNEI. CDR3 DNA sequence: TGTGCCAGCAGGTTCGGACAGCGGATCTCTGAAGCTTTCTTT. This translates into CASRFGQRISEAFF.

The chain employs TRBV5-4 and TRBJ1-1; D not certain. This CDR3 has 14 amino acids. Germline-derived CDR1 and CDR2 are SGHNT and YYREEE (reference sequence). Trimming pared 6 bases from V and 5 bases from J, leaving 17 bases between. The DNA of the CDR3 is TGTGCCAGCAACCTGAGGCCACTGGGGACTGAAGCTTTCTTT. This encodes CASNLRPLGTEAFF.

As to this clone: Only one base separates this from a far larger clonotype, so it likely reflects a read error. The CDR3 DNA sequence: TGTGCCAGCGGCATCCCGGGACAGGGTTGCCCCGTTAATGAAAAACTGTTTTTT. The encoded protein is CASGIPGQGCPVNEKLFF. V and J are TRBV7-9 and TRBJ1-4, with 9 bases identical to TRBD1. V lost 8 bases to trimming and J lost 4 bases; unmatched junction nucleotides: 17. This CDR3 spans 18 amino acids. Germline V CDR1 and CDR2: SEHNR, FQNEAQ (reference sequence).

The CDR3, as DNA: TGTGCCAGCAGCTCCCCCCGGGGGGACAGGGGACAAAGTTGGCTCGAGCAGTACTTC. It is translated as CASSSPRGDRGQSWLEQYF. This sequence joins TRBV7-2 and TRBJ2-7; TRBD1 agrees at 10 bases. Looked up from germline, CDR1 is SGHTA and CDR2 is FQGNSA. The CDR3 consists of 19 residues. Unmatched junction bases numbered 21, after V lost 4 bases and J lost 6 bases.

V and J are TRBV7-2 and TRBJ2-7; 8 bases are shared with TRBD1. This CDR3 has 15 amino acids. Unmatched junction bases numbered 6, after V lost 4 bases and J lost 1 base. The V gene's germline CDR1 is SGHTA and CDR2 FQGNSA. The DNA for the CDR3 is TGTGCCAGCAGCTCTATCGGGACAGGATCCTACGAGCAGTACTTC. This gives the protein CASSSIGTGSYEQYF.

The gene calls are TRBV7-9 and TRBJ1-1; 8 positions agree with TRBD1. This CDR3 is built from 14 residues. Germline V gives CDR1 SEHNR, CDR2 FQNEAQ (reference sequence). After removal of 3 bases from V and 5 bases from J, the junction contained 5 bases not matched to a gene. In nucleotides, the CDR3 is TGTGCCAGCAGCTTCCAACAGGGGGATACTGAAGCTTTCTTT. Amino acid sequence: CASSFQQGDTEAFF.

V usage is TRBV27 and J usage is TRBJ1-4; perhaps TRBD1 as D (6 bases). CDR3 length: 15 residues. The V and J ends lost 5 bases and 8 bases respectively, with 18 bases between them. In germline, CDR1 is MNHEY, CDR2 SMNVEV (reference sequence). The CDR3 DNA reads TGTGCCAGCAGTACGCGGACAGAGGGGAGGGAAAAACTGTTTTTT. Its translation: CASSTRTEGREKLFF.

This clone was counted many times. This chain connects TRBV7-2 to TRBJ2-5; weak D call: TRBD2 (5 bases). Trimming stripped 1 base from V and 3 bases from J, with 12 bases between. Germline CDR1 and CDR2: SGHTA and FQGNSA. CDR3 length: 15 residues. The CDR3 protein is CASSLGSSIEETQYF. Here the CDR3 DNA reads TGTGCCAGCAGCTTAGGCTCTAGCATAGAAGAGACCCAGTACTTC.

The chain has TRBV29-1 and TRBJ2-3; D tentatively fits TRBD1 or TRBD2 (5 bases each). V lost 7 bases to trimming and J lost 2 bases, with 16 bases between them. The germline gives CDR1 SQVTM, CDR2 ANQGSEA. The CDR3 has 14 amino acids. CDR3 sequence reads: CSAAGTDNTDTQYF. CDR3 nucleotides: TGCAGCGCCGCCGGGACCGACAACACAGATACGCAGTATTTT.

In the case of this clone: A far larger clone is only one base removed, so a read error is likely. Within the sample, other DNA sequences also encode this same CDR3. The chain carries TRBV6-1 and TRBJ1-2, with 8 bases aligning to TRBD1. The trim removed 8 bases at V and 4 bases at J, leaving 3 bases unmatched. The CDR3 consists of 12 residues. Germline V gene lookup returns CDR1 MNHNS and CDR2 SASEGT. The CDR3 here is CASGTGGYGYTF. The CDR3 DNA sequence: TGTGCCAGCGGGACAGGTGGCTATGGCTACACCTTC.

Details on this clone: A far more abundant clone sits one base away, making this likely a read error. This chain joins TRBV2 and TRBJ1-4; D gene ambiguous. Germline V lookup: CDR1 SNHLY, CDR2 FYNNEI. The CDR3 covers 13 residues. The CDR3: CASLEGWNEKPFF. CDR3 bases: TGTGCCAGCTTAGAGGGATGGAATGAAAAACCGTTTTTT.

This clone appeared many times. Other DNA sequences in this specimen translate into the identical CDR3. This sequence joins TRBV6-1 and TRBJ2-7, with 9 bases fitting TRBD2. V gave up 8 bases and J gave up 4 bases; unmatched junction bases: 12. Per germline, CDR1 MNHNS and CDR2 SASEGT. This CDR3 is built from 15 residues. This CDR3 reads CASGEGSGSMYEQYF. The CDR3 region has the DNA TGTGCCAGCGGCGAGGGTAGCGGGAGTATGTACGAGCAGTACTTC.

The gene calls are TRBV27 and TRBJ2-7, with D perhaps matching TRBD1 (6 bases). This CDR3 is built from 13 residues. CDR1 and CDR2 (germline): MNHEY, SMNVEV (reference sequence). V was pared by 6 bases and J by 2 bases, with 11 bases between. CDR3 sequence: CASRPQGPYEQYF. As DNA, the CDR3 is TGTGCCAGCAGACCACAGGGCCCCTACGAGCAGTACTTC.

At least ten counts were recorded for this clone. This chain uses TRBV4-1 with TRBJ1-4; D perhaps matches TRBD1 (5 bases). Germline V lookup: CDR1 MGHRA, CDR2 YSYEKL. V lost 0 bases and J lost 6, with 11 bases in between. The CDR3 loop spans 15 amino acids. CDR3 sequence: CASSQEKGRDEKLFF. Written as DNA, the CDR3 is TGCGCCAGCAGCCAAGAAAAGGGGAGGGATGAAAAACTGTTTTTT.

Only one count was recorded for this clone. DNA of the CDR3: TGTGCCAGCAGTCGATCGGACAGGGGGGTGGAGACCCAGTACTTC. Translation: CASSRSDRGVETQYF. The V call is TRBV6-6, the J call TRBJ2-5, with 10 bases that match TRBD1. With V trimmed by 5 bases and J by 5 bases, 8 bases remained unmatched. In germline, CDR1 is MNHNY, CDR2 SVGAGI (reference sequence). CDR3 size: 15 residues.

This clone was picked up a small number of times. CDR3 residues: CASSPRQSEQFF. The CDR3 region has the DNA TGTGCCAGCAGTCCGCGACAGAGTGAGCAGTTCTTC. This chain connects TRBV6-6 to TRBJ2-1; D may be TRBD1 (5 bases). From germline, CDR1 is MNHNY and CDR2 SVGAGI (reference sequence). Trimming pared 5 bases from V and 9 bases from J, leaving 11 bases between. The CDR3 extends over 12 amino acids.

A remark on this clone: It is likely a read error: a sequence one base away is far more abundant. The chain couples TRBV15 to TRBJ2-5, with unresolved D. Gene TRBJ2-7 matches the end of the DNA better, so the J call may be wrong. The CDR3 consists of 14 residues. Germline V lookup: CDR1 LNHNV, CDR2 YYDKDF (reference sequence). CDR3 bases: TGTGCCACCAGCAGAGGCATGGCCCTGGACGAGCAGTACTTC. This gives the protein CATSRGMALDEQYF.

The CDR3 DNA reads as TGTGCCAGCAGCTTACGAGCGGGACTAAGGAATGAGCAGTTCTTC. Its protein product is CASSLRAGLRNEQFF. The chain links TRBV7-2 to TRBJ2-1; 7 bases match TRBD2. V was pared by 2 bases and J by 7 bases, with 8 bases of the junction left unmatched. Germline V gene lookup returns CDR1 SGHTA and CDR2 FQGNSA. This CDR3 has 15 amino acids.